This T cell receptor (beta chain) is drawn from a study of control samples from healthy donors and cancer patients. Using immunoSEQ multiplex PCR, the repertoire was profiled, and TCRdb retains in-frame clones only, with some absent. This table has over 150,000 clones, under 95% appearing once. This CDR3 spans 16 amino acids. The chain is built from TRBV21-1 and TRBJ2-1; no DNA check was done on the table's D call, TRBD2. TRBV21-1 is deemed a pseudogene. The clonotype comes from a woman between 18 and 30 years old in good health. Source material: blood. CDR3 in amino acids: CASSKERAADGDEQFF. Written as DNA, the CDR3 is TGTGCCAGCAGCAAAGAGCGGGCAGCCGATGGGGATGAGCAGTTCTTC.